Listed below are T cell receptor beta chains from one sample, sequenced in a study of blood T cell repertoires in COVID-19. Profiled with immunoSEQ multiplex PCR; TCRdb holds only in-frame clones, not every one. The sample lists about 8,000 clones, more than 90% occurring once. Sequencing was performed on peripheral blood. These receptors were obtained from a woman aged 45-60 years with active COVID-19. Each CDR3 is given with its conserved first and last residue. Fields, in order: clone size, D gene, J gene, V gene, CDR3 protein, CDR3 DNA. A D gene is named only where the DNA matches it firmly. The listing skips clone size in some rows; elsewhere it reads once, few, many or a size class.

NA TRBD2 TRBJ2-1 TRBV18 CASSPSGREDYEQFF TGTGCCAGCTCACCTAGCGGGAGGGAGGACTATGAGCAGTTCTTC
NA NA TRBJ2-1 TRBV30 CAWSRGWDYEQFF TGTGCCTGGAGCCGAGGCTGGGACTATGAGCAGTTCTTC
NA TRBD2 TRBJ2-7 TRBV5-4 CASSRPPRAGDYEQYF TGTGCCAGCAGCCGACCGCCGAGGGCGGGGGACTACGAGCAGTACTTC
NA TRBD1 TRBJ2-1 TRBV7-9 CASSLTGASNEQFF TGTGCCAGCAGCTTGACAGGGGCGTCCAATGAGCAGTTCTTC
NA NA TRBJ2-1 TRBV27 CASSPWETYNEQFF TGTGCCAGCAGCCCGTGGGAGACCTACAATGAGCAGTTCTTC
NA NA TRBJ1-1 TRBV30 CAWSDRVPEAFF TGTGCCTGGAGTGACAGGGTACCTGAAGCTTTCTTT
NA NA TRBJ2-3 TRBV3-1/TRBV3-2 CASSAHKAGGTDTQYF TGTGCCAGCAGCGCCCATAAGGCGGGCGGCACAGATACGCAGTATTTT
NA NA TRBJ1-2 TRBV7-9 CASSAGGDGYTF TGTGCCAGCAGTGCGGGCGGGGACGGCTACACCTTC
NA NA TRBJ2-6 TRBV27 CASSLGTPSGANVLTF TGTGCCAGCAGTCTGGGGACACCCTCTGGGGCCAACGTCCTGACTTTC
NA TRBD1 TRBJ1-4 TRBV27 CASRGQKEATNEKLFF TGTGCCAGCAGGGGACAGAAGGAGGCAACTAATGAAAAACTGTTTTTT
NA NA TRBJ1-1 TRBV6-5 CASREQMNTEAFF TGTGCCAGCAGGGAGCAGATGAACACTGAAGCTTTCTTT
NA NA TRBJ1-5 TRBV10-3 CAISGQNQPQHF TGTGCCATCAGTGGGCAAAATCAGCCCCAGCATTTT
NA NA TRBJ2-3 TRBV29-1 CSVDPSTDTQYF TGCAGCGTTGACCCTAGCACAGATACGCAGTATTTT
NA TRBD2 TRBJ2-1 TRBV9 CASSLGTSGRGNEQFF TGTGCCAGCAGCCTTGGGACTAGCGGGAGGGGCAATGAGCAGTTCTTC
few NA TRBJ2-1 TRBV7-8 CASSLGFGGSYNEQFF TGTGCCAGCAGCTTAGGGTTTGGCGGCTCCTACAATGAGCAGTTCTTC
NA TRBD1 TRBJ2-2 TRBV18 CASSPLGTGIWNTGELFF TGTGCCAGCTCACCGTTGGGGACAGGGATATGGAACACCGGGGAGCTGTTTTTT
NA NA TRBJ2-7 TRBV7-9 CASSFVGRGDEQYF TGTGCCAGCAGCTTCGTCGGGAGAGGGGACGAGCAGTACTTC
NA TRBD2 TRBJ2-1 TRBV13 CASSGLAGPRSYNEQFF TGTGCCAGCAGCGGACTAGCGGGGCCCCGCTCCTACAATGAGCAGTTCTTC
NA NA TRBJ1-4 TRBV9 CASSPDSKKLFF TGTGCCAGCAGCCCAGACTCGAAAAAACTGTTTTTT
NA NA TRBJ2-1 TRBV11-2 CASPLDRGVAGGKLNEQFF TGTGCCAGCCCCCTGGACAGGGGGGTAGCGGGAGGAAAGTTGAATGAGCAGTTCTTC
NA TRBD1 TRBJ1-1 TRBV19 CASSIGRGLTEAFF TGTGCCAGTAGTATAGGTAGGGGGCTCACTGAAGCTTTCTTT
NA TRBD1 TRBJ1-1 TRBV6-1 CASSETGGMEAFF TGTGCCAGCAGTGAGACAGGGGGTATGGAAGCTTTCTTT
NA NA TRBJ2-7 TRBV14 CASSQEWRVSEQYF TGTGCCAGCAGCCAAGAGTGGCGGGTTAGCGAGCAGTACTTC
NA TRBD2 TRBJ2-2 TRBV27 CASSPGTSGSMVPGELFF TGTGCCAGCAGTCCCGGGACTAGCGGGAGCATGGTCCCCGGGGAGCTGTTTTTT
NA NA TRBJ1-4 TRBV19 CASRIIQGSGEKLFF TGTGCCAGTCGAATTATACAGGGAAGCGGCGAAAAACTGTTTTTT
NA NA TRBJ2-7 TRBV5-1 CASSPGTSQNEQYF TGCGCCAGCAGCCCTGGGACTTCCCAGAACGAGCAGTACTTC
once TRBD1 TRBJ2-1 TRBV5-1 CASSLTGANEQFF TGCGCCAGCAGCTTGACAGGGGCCAATGAGCAGTTCTTC
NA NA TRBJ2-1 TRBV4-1 CASSQDGMRQFF TGCGCCAGCAGCCAGGACGGGATGAGGCAGTTCTTC
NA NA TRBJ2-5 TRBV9 CASSVAGGLETQYF TGTGCCAGCAGCGTAGCCGGGGGGCTTGAGACCCAGTACTTC
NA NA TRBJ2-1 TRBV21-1 CASSKPQTSGSFDEQFF TGTGCCAGCAGCAAACCCCAGACTAGCGGGAGTTTCGATGAGCAGTTCTTC
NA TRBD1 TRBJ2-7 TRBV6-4 CASSSQGALLSYEQYF TGTGCCAGCAGTTCTCAGGGGGCTCTACTCTCCTACGAGCAGTACTTC
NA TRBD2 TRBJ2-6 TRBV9 CASSTGGAGANVLTF TGTGCCAGCAGCACGGGGGGTGCCGGGGCCAACGTCCTGACTTTC
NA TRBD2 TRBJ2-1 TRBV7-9 CSSSGGYNEQFF TGTTCGTCTAGCGGGGGATACAATGAGCAGTTCTTC
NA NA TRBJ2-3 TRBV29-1 CSGETRADTQYF TGCAGCGGGGAAACGAGGGCAGATACGCAGTATTTT
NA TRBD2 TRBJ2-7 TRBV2 CASSEEGSGASYEQYF TGTGCCAGCAGTGAAGAAGGTAGCGGGGCCTCCTACGAGCAGTACTTC
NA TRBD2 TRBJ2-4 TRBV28 CASGTSGSRAKNIQYF TGTGCCAGCGGGACTAGCGGGAGTCGAGCCAAAAACATTCAGTACTTC
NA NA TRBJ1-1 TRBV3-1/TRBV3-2 CASSQEGRGNTEAFF TGTGCCAGCAGCCAAGAGGGGAGAGGGAACACTGAAGCTTTCTTT
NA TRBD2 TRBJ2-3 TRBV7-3 CASSLGLAGADTQYF TGTGCCAGCAGCTTGGGACTAGCGGGAGCTGATACGCAGTATTTT
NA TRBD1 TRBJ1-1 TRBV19 CASSMRGRFSGGTEAFF TGTGCCAGTAGTATGAGGGGGCGTTTTAGCGGGGGCACTGAAGCTTTCTTT
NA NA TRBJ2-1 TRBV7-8 CASSLGSVRNEQFF TGTGCCAGCAGCTTAGGATCGGTCCGGAATGAGCAGTTCTTC
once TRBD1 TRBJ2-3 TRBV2 CASSGTGGGTDTQYF TGTGCCAGCAGTGGGACAGGTGGGGGCACAGATACGCAGTATTTT
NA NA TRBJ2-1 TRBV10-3 CAISGQTGRAYNEQFF TGTGCCATCAGTGGCCAAACAGGGCGCGCCTACAATGAGCAGTTCTTC
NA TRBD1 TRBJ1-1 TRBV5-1 CASSLGGQLEAFF TGCGCCAGCAGCTTGGGGGGACAGCTTGAAGCTTTCTTT
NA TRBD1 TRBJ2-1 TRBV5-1 CASSRTGTGYNEQFF TGCGCCAGCAGCCGAACCGGGACAGGATACAATGAGCAGTTCTTC
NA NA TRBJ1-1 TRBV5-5 CASSLDPGTEAFF TGTGCCAGCAGCTTGGACCCGGGGACTGAAGCTTTCTTT
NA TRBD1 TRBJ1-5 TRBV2 CASSGTGGNQPQHF TGTGCCAGCAGCGGGACAGGGGGCAATCAGCCCCAGCATTTT
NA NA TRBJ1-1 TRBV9 CASSVVQANTEAFF TGTGCCAGCAGCGTAGTACAGGCAAACACTGAAGCTTTCTTT
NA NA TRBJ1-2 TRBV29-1 CSVIQAHGYTF TGCAGCGTTATTCAAGCCCATGGCTACACCTTC
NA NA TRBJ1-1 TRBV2 CASSNTGEAFF TGTGCCAGCAGCAATACAGGGGAAGCTTTCTTT
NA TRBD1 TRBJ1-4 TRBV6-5 CASSSTGDEKLFF TGTGCCAGCAGTTCGACAGGGGATGAAAAACTGTTTTTT
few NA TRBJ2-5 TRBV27 CASSLALQETQYF TGTGCCAGCAGTTTAGCACTTCAAGAGACCCAGTACTTC
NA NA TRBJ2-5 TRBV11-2 CASSLDAGGRKTQYF TGTGCCAGCAGCTTAGACGCCGGGGGGCGAAAGACCCAGTACTTC
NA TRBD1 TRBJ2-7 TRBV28 CASCPLTGGSGEQYF TGTGCCAGCTGCCCCCTGACAGGGGGTAGTGGTGAGCAGTACTTC